This T cell receptor (beta chain) was profiled in a study of shared clonotypes between healthy human individuals. Overall study findings and caveats: Naive subsets typically showed greater estimated richness than memory subsets.

In regard to this clone: No antigen is known for it.

Method: immunoSEQ multiplex PCR; TCRdb's copy keeps in-frame clones and lacks some. The table records some 500,000 clones, around 95% of them present only once. In germline, CDR1 is LNHDA, CDR2 SQIVND (reference sequence). CDR3 length: 15 residues. V shed 3 bases and J 9 bases; nucleotides not matched to a gene: 11. This TCR was sampled from a woman in her 30s in good health. The V call is TRBV19, the J call TRBJ2-1, with 7 bases matching TRBD2. The source material was naive CD4+ T cells sorted from blood. As to subset: CD45RA+ positively selected. CDR3 in amino acids: CASSISGLPRGEQFF. Here the CDR3 DNA reads TGTGCCAGTAGTATTAGCGGGCTACCCCGCGGTGAGCAGTTCTTC.